This T cell receptor beta chain derives from a study of blood T cell repertoires in COVID-19. V lost 3 bases, J lost 6 bases, and 10 bases lay in between. This CDR3 region has 13 residues. Per germline, CDR1 LGHNT and CDR2 FRNRAP. TCRdb's table, derived via immunoSEQ multiplex PCR, lists solely in-frame clones and lacks some. Here the sample spans approximately 210,000 clones, about 90% being singletons. The source is a woman between 65 and 79 years old with acute or convalescent COVID-19. Sequencing was performed on peripheral blood. The chain combines TRBV12-5 with TRBJ2-3; D is unresolved. The CDR3 bases are TGTGCTAGTGGTTTAGATTGGGCGGATACGCAGTATTTT. As protein: CASGLDWADTQYF.